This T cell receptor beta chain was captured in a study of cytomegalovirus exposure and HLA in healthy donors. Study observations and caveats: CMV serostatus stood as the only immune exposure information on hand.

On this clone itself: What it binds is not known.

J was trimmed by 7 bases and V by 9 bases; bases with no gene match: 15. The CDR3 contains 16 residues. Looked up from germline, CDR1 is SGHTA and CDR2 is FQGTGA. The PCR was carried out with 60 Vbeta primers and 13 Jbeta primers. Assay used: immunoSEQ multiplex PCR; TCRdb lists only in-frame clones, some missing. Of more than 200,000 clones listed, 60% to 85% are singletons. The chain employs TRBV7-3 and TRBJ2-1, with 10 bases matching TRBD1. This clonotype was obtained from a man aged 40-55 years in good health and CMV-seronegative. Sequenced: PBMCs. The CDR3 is CASPPTGTGARNEQFF. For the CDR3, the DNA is TGTGCCAGTCCACCGACCGGGACAGGGGCGAGGAATGAGCAGTTCTTC.